Sequencing of this T cell receptor beta chain was carried out in a study of PD-1 blockade in classical Hodgkin lymphoma. All the patients suffered relapse after autologous stem cell transplantation, and brentuximab vedotin exposure differed. Broader study findings: Newly diagnosed patients reportedly had lower baseline TCR diversity than healthy donors. The study found complete responders had baseline diversity similar to newly diagnosed patients.

The assay was immunoSEQ multiplex PCR, and TCRdb's table has in-frame clones only and misses some. The sample includes under 30,000 clones, about three quarters of them seen just once. Concerning this clone itself: The antigen is undetermined.

Trimming took 0 bases from V and 0 from J, leaving 10 bases between them. This CDR3 has 15 residues. Germline V gene sequence: CDR1 SGHRS, CDR2 YFSETQ. V is TRBV5-1 and J is TRBJ2-7, with D tentatively TRBD1 (5 bases). The sequence came from a human donor with classical Hodgkin lymphoma. Source: peripheral blood mononuclear cells (PBMCs), taken at baseline. CDR3 region: CASSLAPGFSYEQYF. CDR3 DNA sequence: TGCGCCAGCAGCTTGGCCCCAGGGTTCTCCTACGAGCAGTACTTC.